These 26 T cell receptor beta chains were all obtained from the same sample, sequenced in a study of CD8 T cells in ankylosing spondylitis. TCRdb called the 5' RACE reads again in MiXCR, with one record for every CDR3 protein. Of approximately 90,000 distinct CDR3 sequences listed, 7.5% to 9% were seen once; the top ten hold 8.5% to 10%. What was sequenced was blood, either unsorted or a sorted T cell fraction (not recorded which). The receptor source for this set is a male donor with ankylosing spondylitis or in good health (not recorded which).

This clonotype was seen ten or more times. This chain uses TRBV20-1 with TRBJ2-5; D not certain. The CDR3 is made up of 18 amino acids. Germline assignment: CDR1 DFQATT and CDR2 SNEGSKA (reference sequence). V was pared by 0 bases and J by 3 bases, with 23 bases between. CDR3 residues: CSARDHRSRVRKEETQYF. The CDR3 nucleotides read TGCAGTGCTAGAGATCATCGCTCCCGGGTCAGGAAAGAAGAGACCCAGTACTTC.

Remarks on this clonotype: One base away lies a much larger clone, so this may be a sequencing read error. This chain joins TRBV5-1 and TRBJ2-1; the D gene is possibly TRBD2 (5 bases). Germline CDR1 is SGHRS and CDR2 is YFSETQ. The CDR3 contains 13 residues. With 3 bases removed from V and 8 bases from J, the gap between germline ends came to 12 bases. The CDR3 reads CASSSRSGDEQFF. CDR3 sequence (DNA): TGCGCCAGCAGCTCGAGGTCCGGGGATGAGCAGTTCTTC.

This clonotype was counted at least ten times. V usage is TRBV25-1 and J usage is TRBJ1-5; no reliable D call. V shed 2 bases and J shed 0 bases, with 14 bases lying between them. The CDR3 contains 17 residues. Germline V lookup: CDR1 MGHDK, CDR2 SYGVNS. The CDR3 DNA reads TGTGCCAGCAGTGAAAATTTCCCCCCAAATAGCAATCAGCCCCAGCATTTT. Translated, it gives CASSENFPPNSNQPQHF.

Many counts were recorded for this clonotype. This chain links TRBV19 with TRBJ2-7, with a tentative D call TRBD1 (6 bases). CDR3 length equals 13 residues. V lost 2 bases and J 5 bases, leaving 10 bases between the germline ends. The germline gives CDR1 LNHDA, CDR2 SQIVND (reference sequence). CDR3 sequence reads: CASSIQGPHEQYF. CDR3 DNA: TGTGCCAGTAGTATACAGGGGCCCCACGAGCAGTACTTC.

In this sample, this clonotype turned up a few times. The genes are TRBV7-2 and TRBJ2-2; maybe TRBD2 (5 bases). V lost 5 bases to trimming and J lost 5 bases, with 12 bases between them. This CDR3 is built from 14 residues. CDR1 SGHTA and CDR2 FQGNSA come from the germline V gene. The DNA for the CDR3 is TGTGCCAGCAGCGCTGCTAGCAGGACCGGGGAGCTGTTTTTT. Translated, it gives CASSAASRTGELFF.

Many counts were recorded for this clonotype. Mismatch with germline at one junction end may stem from a read error. V and J are TRBV7-7 and TRBJ2-5, with 12 nucleotides matching TRBD2. CDR1 is SSHAT, CDR2 FNYEAQ, per germline (reference sequence). CDR3 length equals 14 residues. Here the CDR3 DNA reads TGTGCTAGCAGCCGACTAGCGGGAGTAGAGACCCAGTACTTC. This encodes CASSRLAGVETQYF.

This clonotype was recorded at least ten times. The rearrangement uses TRBV15 and TRBJ2-7; no clear D. Looked up from germline, CDR1 is LNHNV and CDR2 is YYDKDF (reference sequence). The CDR3 spans 13 residues. V lost 0 bases to trimming and J lost 4 bases, with 7 bases between them. The CDR3 coding sequence is TGTGCCACCAGCAGAGATTTCGGTTACGAGCAGTACTTC. Amino acids: CATSRDFGYEQYF. Supplemented by reference TRBV15 and TRBJ2-7, the full variable domain reads DAMVIQNPRYQVTQFGKPVTLSCSQTLNHNVMYWYQQKSSQAPKLLFHYYDKDFNNEADTPDNFQSRRPNTSFCFLDIRSPGLGDTAMYLCATSRDFGYEQYFGPGTRLTVT.

The chain links TRBV2 to TRBJ1-1; the D is unclear. Germline V gene sequence: CDR1 SNHLY, CDR2 FYNNEI. V lost 1 base, J lost 11 bases, and 17 bases lay in between. This CDR3 region has 14 residues. The CDR3 here is CASSEDGLTREAFF. CDR3 in DNA: TGTGCCAGCAGTGAAGACGGGTTGACGCGGGAGGCTTTCTTT. The variable domain in full, completed from reference TRBV2 and TRBJ1-1, reads EPEVTQTPSHQVTQMGQEVILRCVPISNHLYFYWYRQILGQKVEFLVSFYNNEISEKSEIFDDQFSVERPDGSNFTLKIRSTKLEDSAMYFCASSEDGLTREAFFGQGTRLTVV.

This clonotype was observed at least ten times. The V gene is TRBV21-1, the J gene TRBJ2-7; the table names TRBD2, a call not compared with the DNA. TRBV21-1 corresponds to a pseudogene. The CDR3 is made up of 16 amino acids. This CDR3 reads CASSKVGSGYTYEQYF. The CDR3 coding sequence is TGTGCCAGCAGCAAAGTAGGTAGCGGGTACACCTACGAGCAGTACTTC.

This clonotype was observed at least ten times. This chain connects TRBV4-3 to TRBJ1-4; D remains unclear. V gave up 11 bases and J gave up 2 bases, with 21 bases separating them. This CDR3 contains 16 residues. Germline V gives CDR1 LGHNA, CDR2 YSLEER. The CDR3, as DNA: TGCGCCGCCCCAGAAGAGGGTCTCTCCACTAATGAAAAACTGTTTTTT. Protein: CAAPEEGLSTNEKLFF.

The table lists this clonotype with many counts. J is TRBJ1-2 and V is TRBV5-4; 9 bases map to TRBD1. With V trimmed by 3 bases and J by 3 bases, 6 bases remained unmatched. The CDR3 has 15 amino acids. Per the germline V gene, CDR1 is SGHNT and CDR2 is YYREEE (reference sequence). Here the CDR3 reads CASSYRTGVDYGYTF. As DNA, the CDR3 is TGTGCCAGCAGCTACCGGACAGGGGTAGACTATGGCTACACCTTC.

This clonotype was seen many times. The chain carries TRBV2 and TRBJ1-3, with D unresolved. CDR3 length equals 15 residues. Germline V gives CDR1 SNHLY, CDR2 FYNNEI. Deletions cut 1 base from V and 0 bases from J, with 7 bases between. CDR3 sequence reads: CASSEEAFSGNTIYF. The CDR3 DNA follows: TGTGCCAGCAGTGAAGAGGCGTTCTCTGGAAACACCATATATTTT.

This clonotype was picked up a small number of times. The chain employs TRBV12-3 or TRBV12-4 and TRBJ1-5; 9 bases are shared with TRBD1. V lost 5 bases, J lost 9 bases, and 5 bases stayed unmatched. This CDR3 comprises 13 residues. CDR3 protein: CASSRQGGGPQHF. CDR3 coding DNA: TGTGCCAGCAGTCGACAGGGGGGAGGGCCCCAGCATTTT.

The CDR3 region has the DNA TGTGCCATCAGTGGTGACAGAGGCTATGGCTACACCTTC. Protein: CAISGDRGYGYTF. The rearrangement joins TRBV10-3 to TRBJ1-2; D is possibly TRBD1 (5 bases). CDR1 is ENHRY and CDR2 is SYGVKD in the germline V gene. This CDR3 comprises 13 residues. V was cut by 4 bases and J by 4 bases, with 10 bases left in between.

This clonotype was detected ten times or more. J is TRBJ2-5 and V is TRBV10-3; perhaps TRBD1 as D (6 bases). V lost 4 bases, J lost 1 base, and 13 bases lay in between. The CDR3 runs 15 residues. The germline V gene has CDR1 ENHRY and CDR2 SYGVKD. The CDR3 DNA is TGTGCCATCAGTGTGGGCAGGGGATCCCAAGAGACCCAGTACTTC. As protein: CAISVGRGSQETQYF.

This clonotype was detected ten times or more. This chain uses TRBV5-1 with TRBJ1-4; no clear D gene. The CDR3 has 15 amino acids. The germline V gene encodes CDR1 SGHRS and CDR2 YFSETQ. The V end lost 2 bases, the J end lost 0 bases, and 8 bases lay between the germline ends. CDR3: CASSFDIATNEKLFF. In DNA, the CDR3 is TGCGCCAGCAGCTTCGACATTGCAACTAATGAAAAACTGTTTTTT. Full variable domain (rest looked up from reference TRBV5-1 and TRBJ1-4): KAGVTQTPRYLIKTRGQQVTLSCSPISGHRSVSWYQQTPGQGLQFLFEYFSETQRNKGNFPGRFSGRQFSNSRSEMNVSTLELGDSALYLCASSFDIATNEKLFFGSGTQLSVL.

This clonotype appeared many times. This chain uses TRBV5-1 with TRBJ2-5; D is possibly TRBD1 (5 bases). Germline values: CDR1 SGHRS, CDR2 YFSETQ. The CDR3 sequence is 13 residues long. The V end was cut by 1 base, the J end by 2 bases, with 6 bases between. The CDR3 DNA reads TGCGCCAGCAGCTTGAGACAGCAAGAGACCCAGTACTTC. Amino acid sequence: CASSLRQQETQYF.

This clonotype was observed many times. The chain links TRBV20-1 to TRBJ2-2, with 7 positions matching TRBD2. The CDR3 is 15 amino acids. The V segment lost 6 bases and the J segment 4 bases; nucleotides outside the gene matches: 11. CDR1 and CDR2 (germline): DFQATT, SNEGSKA (reference sequence). CDR3 bases: TGCAGTGCACAAGGCCCGCGGGGGAGCACCGGGGAGCTGTTTTTT. This codes for CSAQGPRGSTGELFF.

This clonotype occurred many times. The V gene is TRBV11-1, the J gene TRBJ1-2; no clear D gene. CDR1 and CDR2 (germline): SGHAT, FQDESV (reference sequence). Between the trimmed V and J ends, which lost 2 bases and 2 bases, there was a span of 6 bases. This CDR3 has 13 residues. The CDR3: CASSLQLNYGYTF. CDR3 DNA sequence: TGTGCCAGCAGCTTACAACTAAACTATGGCTACACCTTC.

The sample holds many counts of this clonotype. This sequence joins TRBV18 and TRBJ1-5, with TRBD1 identical over 7 bases. The CDR3 is 18 residues long. J gave up 0 bases and V 4 bases, and 12 bases lay outside the gene matches. Germline-derived CDR1 and CDR2 are KGHSH and LQKENI. The chain's CDR3 is CASSQQGQSTYSNQPQHF. As DNA, the CDR3 is TGTGCCAGCTCACAACAGGGACAGTCGACGTATAGCAATCAGCCCCAGCATTTT.

The table lists this clonotype with many counts. The chain uses TRBV7-3 and TRBJ2-1; 7 bases agree with TRBD2. The CDR3 is made up of 14 amino acids. Germline CDR1 and CDR2: SGHTA and FQGTGA. J gave up 5 bases and V 5 bases, and 6 bases lay outside the gene matches. The CDR3 protein is CASSPSGDHNEQFF. CDR3 DNA sequence: TGTGCCAGCAGCCCCAGCGGGGACCACAATGAGCAGTTCTTC.

About this clonotype itself: One base away lies a much larger clone, so this may be a sequencing read error. This rearrangement joins TRBV7-3 to TRBJ2-2; tentatively, D is TRBD2 (6 bases). Germline V gene lookup returns CDR1 SGHTA and CDR2 FQGTGA. The V end lost 0 bases, the J end lost 4 bases, and 9 bases lay between the germline ends. The CDR3 runs 15 residues. CDR3 sequence reads: CASSLTSGCTGELFF. In DNA, the CDR3 is TGTGCCAGCAGCTTAACTAGCGGTTGCACCGGGGAGCTGTTTTTT. Variable domain in full (rest from reference TRBV7-3 and TRBJ2-2): GAGVSQTPSNKVTEKGKYVELRCDPISGHTALYWYRQSLGQGPEFLIYFQGTGAADDSGLPNDRFFAVRPEGSVSTLKIQRTERGDSAVYLCASSLTSGCTGELFFGEGSRLTVL.

This clonotype appeared many times. The V call is TRBV6-1, the J call TRBJ2-2; 11 nucleotides align to TRBD2. Germline lookup yields CDR1 MNHNS and CDR2 SASEGT. Trimming at V came to 6 bases and at J to 2 bases, leaving 5 bases not matched to a gene. CDR3 length equals 16 residues. The DNA of the CDR3 is TGTGCCAGCAGGCGGGGACTAGCGGTTAACACCGGGGAGCTGTTTTTT. Translated, it gives CASRRGLAVNTGELFF.

This clonotype has at least ten counts. The chain joins TRBV4-3 to TRBJ1-3; no reliable D call. The CDR3 length is 13 residues. CDR1 is LGHNA and CDR2 is YSLEER in the germline V gene. V lost 0 bases, J lost 5 bases, and 5 bases lay in between. For the CDR3, the DNA is TGCGCCAGCAGCCAAGATTTGCGAAACACCATATATTTT. It specifies CASSQDLRNTIYF.

The sample holds many counts of this clonotype. CDR3 in DNA: TGCAGTGCTCCTGACAGAAACTATGGCTACACCTTC. Translation gives CSAPDRNYGYTF. The rearrangement uses TRBV20-1 and TRBJ1-2, with D tentatively TRBD1 (5 bases). V gave up 5 bases and J gave up 2 bases, with 9 bases separating them. The CDR3 is 12 residues long. Germline assignment: CDR1 DFQATT and CDR2 SNEGSKA (reference sequence).

This clonotype was observed a handful of times. V usage is TRBV5-1 and J usage is TRBJ2-2, with 9 positions matching TRBD2. Germline V gene data show CDR1 as SGHRS and CDR2 as YFSETQ. The CDR3 is made up of 18 amino acids. Germline trimming cut 2 bases from V and 0 bases from J; bases unmatched to any gene: 8. The CDR3 spells CASSFFAGGPSNTGELFF. The CDR3, as DNA: TGCGCCAGCAGCTTTTTCGCGGGAGGGCCCTCGAACACCGGGGAGCTGTTTTTT.